A selection of T cell receptor beta chains follows, all from one sample in a study of T cells in tuberculosis. The protocol was immunoSEQ multiplex PCR, while the TCRdb copy is restricted to in-frame clones and leaves out a portion. The sample has roughly 41,000 clones; 90% to 95% are singletons. The sequencing input was PBMCs. The receptors were sampled from a donor aged 10-29 years with latent tuberculosis or without tuberculosis infection. Some clones in this sample may be carry-over from other donors' samples. The CDR3 runs from the conserved cysteine through the conserved F or W. D genes are given only for firm matches. A row's size may be missing; if present it is once, few, many or a size class.

cdr3_nt	cdr3_aa	v_call	d_call	j_call	clone_size
TGTGCCAGCAGCGTTCCAGGACAGCCGGGGAGCGGGGAGCTGTTTTTT	CASSVPGQPGSGELFF	TRBV9	-	TRBJ2-2	-
TGTGCCAGCAGCTTAGCTGACAGGGTCGGGAACACTGAAGCTTTCTTT	CASSLADRVGNTEAFF	TRBV11-2	TRBD1	TRBJ1-1	-
TGTGCCAGCAGCTTATCAACGGGGTCAACGGAGGGCTACACCTTC	CASSLSTGSTEGYTF	TRBV7-2	-	TRBJ1-2	-
TGTGCCAGCAGCTTGGACACTAGCACAGATACGCAGTATTTT	CASSLDTSTDTQYF	TRBV11-2	-	TRBJ2-3	-
TGTGCCAGCAGCCCGACGACAGGGGCTAACTACGAGCAGTACTTC	CASSPTTGANYEQYF	TRBV27	TRBD1	TRBJ2-7	-
TGTGCCAGCAGCCGCTTTCTCCCGGGACTGAGCTCCTACAATGAGCAGTTCTTC	CASSRFLPGLSSYNEQFF	TRBV7-9	-	TRBJ2-1	-
TGCGCCAGCAGCCAAGATTACAGGCTGAACACTGAAGCTTTCTTT	CASSQDYRLNTEAFF	TRBV4-3	-	TRBJ1-1	once
TGTGCCAGCAGTTACTCGATGGGGAGGGGTACCTACGAGCAGTACTTC	CASSYSMGRGTYEQYF	TRBV6-5	TRBD2	TRBJ2-7	once
TGTGCCAGCAGTACTGGGACAGTAAACACTGAAGCTTTCTTT	CASSTGTVNTEAFF	TRBV6-4	TRBD1	TRBJ1-1	once
TGTGCCAGCAGCTTAGTAACAGGCGAAACCGGGGAGCTGTTTTTT	CASSLVTGETGELFF	TRBV7-9	-	TRBJ2-2	-
TGTGCCACCGAGACAGGGACTAACACCGGGGAGCTGTTTTTT	CATETGTNTGELFF	TRBV2	-	TRBJ2-2	few
TGTGCCAGCAGCCTCTTAATAGGACAGGGATATTTGAACACTGAAGCTTTCTTT	CASSLLIGQGYLNTEAFF	TRBV11-2	TRBD1	TRBJ1-1	-
TGTGCCAGCATAGAGGGTAGCTCCTATAATTCACCCCTCCACTTT	CASIEGSSYNSPLHF	TRBV6-1	-	TRBJ1-6	-
TGTGCCAGCAGCCAATGGAGGGGGAACACTGAAGCTTTCTTT	CASSQWRGNTEAFF	TRBV14	-	TRBJ1-1	once
TGTGCCAGCTCAACCAATCTCATAGGACAGGCTATCCAAGAGACCCAGTACTTC	CASSTNLIGQAIQETQYF	TRBV18	TRBD1	TRBJ2-5	-
TGTGCCTGGAGTTCACGGGGGAACACTGAAGCTTTCTTT	CAWSSRGNTEAFF	TRBV30	-	TRBJ1-1	-
TGTGCCAGCAGCTCTGCCGGGATCATATCTAATGAGCAGTTCTTC	CASSSAGIISNEQFF	TRBV7-2	-	TRBJ2-1	once
TGTGCCAGCAGAGCACAGGGAGCGAGCAATCAGCCCCAGCATTTT	CASRAQGASNQPQHF	TRBV6-4	-	TRBJ1-5	-
TGTGCCAGCAGCTTAGAAGGAGGCCTGTTCTTC	CASSLEGGLFF	TRBV7-9	-	TRBJ2-1	-
TGCAGCGTTGATGGGCGGGGGCGGTCGACAGATACGCAGTATTTT	CSVDGRGRSTDTQYF	TRBV29-1	-	TRBJ2-3	-